This T cell receptor (beta chain) was captured by sequencing in a study of blood T cell repertoires in COVID-19. Method: immunoSEQ multiplex PCR; TCRdb's copy keeps in-frame clones and lacks some. The sample lists roughly 350,000 clones, more than 90% occurring once. CDR1 DFQATT and CDR2 SNEGSKA come from the germline V gene (reference sequence). This CDR3 comprises 14 residues. V shed 3 bases and J shed 7 bases, with 16 bases lying between them. The clonotype was recovered from a woman in her twenties or thirties who had recovered from COVID-19. The chain is built from TRBV20-1 and TRBJ2-1; possible D gene TRBD2, 6 bases. Material for sequencing was PBMCs or T cells enriched from blood (not recorded which). CDR3 residues: CSASAGPSGNEQFF. CDR3 sequence (DNA): TGCAGTGCTAGTGCGGGGCCAAGCGGGAATGAGCAGTTCTTC.